The 16 T cell receptor beta chains below all came from one sample that was sequenced in a study of blood T cell repertoires in COVID-19. Sequencing used immunoSEQ multiplex PCR; TCRdb keeps in-frame clones, though not all of them. The sample contains about 98,000 clones, 82% of which appear only once. Sequencing input: peripheral blood. Every receptor here comes from a man in his 70s with active or convalescent COVID-19.

This clone occurred a few times. The rearrangement joins TRBV11-2 to TRBJ2-7; 9 nucleotides line up with TRBD1. CDR3 size: 13 residues. The junction had 6 bases not matched to a gene; V was cut back by 8 bases and J by 4 bases. Per germline, CDR1 SGHAT and CDR2 FQNNGV. CDR3 loop: CASRGTGSYEQYF. CDR3 bases: TGTGCCAGCCGCGGGACAGGGTCGTACGAGCAGTACTTC.

This chain connects TRBV11-3 to TRBJ2-2; 12 bases align to TRBD2. V lost 2 bases to trimming and J lost 4 bases; unmatched junction nucleotides: 5. Per germline, CDR1 SGHNT and CDR2 YENEEA. CDR3 size: 17 residues. The CDR3 here is CASSLRGLAGRTGELFF. The CDR3 region has the DNA TGTGCCAGCAGCTTAAGAGGACTAGCGGGGCGCACCGGGGAGCTGTTTTTT.

The table lists this clone with a few counts. J is TRBJ2-7 and V is TRBV27, with 7 bases lining up with TRBD2. Germline CDR1 MNHEY, CDR2 SMNVEV (reference sequence). The CDR3 sequence is 15 residues long. J lost 0 bases, V lost 7 bases, and 9 bases had no gene match. CDR3 amino acids: CASTRFTGGSYEQYF. DNA of the CDR3: TGTGCCAGCACCCGGTTTACGGGGGGCTCCTACGAGCAGTACTTC.

The V gene is TRBV7-2, the J gene TRBJ2-7; 10 bases align to TRBD2. Germline V gene sequence: CDR1 SGHTA, CDR2 FQGNSA. The CDR3 has 16 residues. Losses at the gene ends were 4 bases for V and 2 bases for J; bases not matched to a gene: 8. This CDR3 is CASSSGVAGGTYEQYF. The CDR3 DNA reads as TGTGCCAGCAGCTCCGGGGTAGCGGGGGGTACCTACGAGCAGTACTTC.

The chain employs TRBV19 and TRBJ1-2; TRBD1 agrees at 7 bases. V shed 3 bases and J 2 bases; nucleotides not matched to a gene: 9. The CDR3 runs to 16 residues. Germline V CDR1 and CDR2: LNHDA, SQIVND (reference sequence). CDR3 in amino acids: CASSITGVGGNYGYTF. The CDR3 nucleotides read TGTGCCAGTAGTATCACAGGGGTTGGAGGGAACTATGGCTACACCTTC.

The chain carries TRBV19 and TRBJ1-2, with 8 positions matching TRBD1. V trimming: 7 bases; J trimming: 4 bases; junction bases outside the gene matches: 8. This CDR3 comprises 14 residues. Germline CDR1 LNHDA, CDR2 SQIVND (reference sequence). CDR3 loop: CASNRDRTPYGYTF. DNA for the CDR3: TGTGCCAGTAATCGGGACAGGACTCCCTATGGCTACACCTTC.

The chain is built from TRBV15 and TRBJ2-2; 16 nucleotides match TRBD2. Per the germline V gene, CDR1 is LNHNV and CDR2 is YYDKDF (reference sequence). J was trimmed by 9 bases and V by 3 bases; bases with no gene match: 7. The CDR3 has 17 residues. CDR3 residues: CATSRKGLAGGPRELFF. CDR3 bases: TGTGCCACCAGCAGGAAGGGACTAGCGGGGGGGCCTAGGGAGCTGTTTTTT.

The chain is built from TRBV11-1 and TRBJ2-6; 9 bases align to TRBD1. This CDR3 region has 16 residues. Germline CDR1 is SGHAT and CDR2 is FQDESV (reference sequence). Trimming cost V 5 bases and J 3 bases; bases outside gene matches: 5. The CDR3 DNA reads TGTGCCAGCAGCAGATACAGGGGGCATGGGGCCAACGTCCTGACTTTC. Protein product: CASSRYRGHGANVLTF.

This clone has just one count. The genes are TRBV9 and TRBJ2-7, with 12 bases matching TRBD1. The CDR3 is made up of 14 amino acids. Germline CDR1 and CDR2: SGDLS and YYNGEE. The CDR3 here is CASGTGGRSYEQYF. The CDR3 DNA reads as TGTGCTTCCGGGACAGGGGGCAGATCCTACGAGCAGTACTTC.

The rearrangement joins TRBV12-5 to TRBJ1-5; D gene ambiguous. CDR1 is LGHNT and CDR2 is FRNRAP in the germline V gene. The CDR3 covers 14 residues. V was clipped by 6 bases and J by 0 bases, with 9 bases between them. In nucleotides, the CDR3 is TGTGCTAGTGGGGGCAGAAATAGCAATCAGCCCCAGCATTTT. It is translated as CASGGRNSNQPQHF.

The rearrangement links TRBV9 to TRBJ1-2; 8 bases map to TRBD1. Germline lookup yields CDR1 SGDLS and CDR2 YYNGEE. This CDR3 is 16 amino acids long. The trim removed 4 bases at V and 4 bases at J, leaving 12 bases unmatched. In nucleotides, the CDR3 is TGTGCCAGCAGCCCGACTTCAGGGGGCGCTGCCTATGGCTACACCTTC. Translation: CASSPTSGGAAYGYTF.

The V call is TRBV10-3, the J call TRBJ1-1, with D unresolved. The V end was cut by 10 bases, the J end by 0 bases, with 12 bases between. CDR3 length equals 13 residues. Germline CDR1 and CDR2: ENHRY and SYGVKD. The CDR3 DNA follows: TGTGCCACGGGAGTGAATATGAACACTGAAGCTTTCTTT. The encoded protein is CATGVNMNTEAFF.

The chain carries TRBV7-8 and TRBJ1-6, with D tentatively TRBD1 (5 bases). The CDR3 extends over 14 amino acids. Trimming left V 5 bases short and J 9 bases short, with 14 bases between. Germline CDR1 is SGHVS and CDR2 is FQNEAQ. The CDR3 DNA follows: TGTGCCAGCAGCCTCCGACAGCCCTCTTCACCCCTCCACTTT. The encoded protein is CASSLRQPSSPLHF.

This chain uses TRBV6-4 with TRBJ1-5, with 9 bases that match TRBD1. The CDR3 is 18 amino acids. J gave up 0 bases and V 3 bases, and 9 bases lay outside the gene matches. Germline V CDR1 and CDR2: MRHNA, SNTAGT. The DNA for the CDR3 is TGTGCCAGCAGTGAGGGGACAGGGCATGAGGATAGCAATCAGCCCCAGCATTTT. Translated, it gives CASSEGTGHEDSNQPQHF.

The J gene is TRBJ2-7, the V gene TRBV6-2 or TRBV6-3; 9 bases match TRBD1. The V gene end was trimmed by 4 bases and the J gene end by 0 bases; junction bases not matched to a gene: 4. The germline CDR1 and CDR2 sequences are MNHEY and SVGEGT. The CDR3 sequence is 15 residues long. This CDR3 reads CASSFWDRASYEQYF. CDR3 in DNA: TGTGCCAGCAGTTTTTGGGACAGGGCCTCCTACGAGCAGTACTTC.

This chain connects TRBV4-3 to TRBJ2-1, with TRBD1 matching over 8 bases. The V gene's germline CDR1 is LGHNA and CDR2 YSLEER. V lost 4 bases, J lost 3 bases, and 5 bases stayed unmatched. This CDR3 contains 15 residues. The CDR3 reads CASSRTGWHYNEQFF. Here the CDR3 DNA reads TGCGCCAGCAGCCGGACAGGGTGGCACTACAATGAGCAGTTCTTC.